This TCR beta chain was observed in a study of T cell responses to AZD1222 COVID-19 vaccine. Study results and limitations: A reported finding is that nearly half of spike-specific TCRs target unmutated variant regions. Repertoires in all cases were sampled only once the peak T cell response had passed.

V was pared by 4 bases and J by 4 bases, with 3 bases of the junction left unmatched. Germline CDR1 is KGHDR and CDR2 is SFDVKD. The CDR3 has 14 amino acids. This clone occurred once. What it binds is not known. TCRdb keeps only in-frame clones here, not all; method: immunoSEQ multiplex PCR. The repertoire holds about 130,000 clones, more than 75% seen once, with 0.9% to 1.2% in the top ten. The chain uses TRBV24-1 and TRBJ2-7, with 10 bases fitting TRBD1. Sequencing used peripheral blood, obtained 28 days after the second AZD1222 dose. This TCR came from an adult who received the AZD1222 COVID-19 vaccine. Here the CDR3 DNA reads TGTGCCACCAGTGAGGGGGACAGGGGTTACGAGCAGTACTTC. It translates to CATSEGDRGYEQYF.